The clone carrying this T cell receptor (beta chain) was seen at least ten times. The antigen remains unidentified. This entry is derived from a study of T cells after yellow fever vaccination. This CDR3 spans 15 amino acids. Germline CDR1 SGHTA, CDR2 FQGNSA. The junction had 7 bases not matched to a gene; V was cut back by 5 bases and J by 1 base. A process of 5'RACE template switching, which added a universal primer site and UMIs, was used to make TCR cDNA. Using its own MiXCR run on the 5' RACE reads, TCRdb lists one record per CDR3 protein. The sample lists more than 250,000 distinct CDR3 sequences, around 6.8% occurring once. Study conclusions and caveats: The secondary response showed a weaker magnitude and a faster peak, day 5 versus 15. Reappearing after the booster were most of the clones from primary vaccination (almost 97% CD4, 85% to 90% CD8). Only a small proportion of the clonotypes turned up in both the CD4 and the CD8 compartments, likely arising from convergent recombination.

V usage is TRBV7-2 and J usage is TRBJ2-7, with TRBD2 matching over 8 bases. The starting material was PBMCs, obtained about 41 days after the first yellow fever vaccination. This receptor was obtained from a man younger than 35 who received the YFV17D yellow fever vaccine. The DNA of the CDR3 is TGTGCCAGCAGCCCGGGGGGGGTACGGTCCTACGAGCAGTACTTC. This sequence encodes CASSPGGVRSYEQYF.